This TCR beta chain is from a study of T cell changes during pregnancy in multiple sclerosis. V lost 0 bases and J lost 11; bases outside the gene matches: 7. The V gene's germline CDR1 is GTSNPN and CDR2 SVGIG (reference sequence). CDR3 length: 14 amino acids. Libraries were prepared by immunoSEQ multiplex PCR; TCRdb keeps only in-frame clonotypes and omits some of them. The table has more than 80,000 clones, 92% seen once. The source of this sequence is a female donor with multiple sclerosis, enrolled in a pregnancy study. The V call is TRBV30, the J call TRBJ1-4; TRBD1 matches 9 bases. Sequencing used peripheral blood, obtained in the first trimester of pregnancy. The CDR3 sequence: CAWSVEDRGKKLFF. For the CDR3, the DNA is TGTGCCTGGAGTGTAGAGGACAGGGGCAAGAAACTGTTTTTT.